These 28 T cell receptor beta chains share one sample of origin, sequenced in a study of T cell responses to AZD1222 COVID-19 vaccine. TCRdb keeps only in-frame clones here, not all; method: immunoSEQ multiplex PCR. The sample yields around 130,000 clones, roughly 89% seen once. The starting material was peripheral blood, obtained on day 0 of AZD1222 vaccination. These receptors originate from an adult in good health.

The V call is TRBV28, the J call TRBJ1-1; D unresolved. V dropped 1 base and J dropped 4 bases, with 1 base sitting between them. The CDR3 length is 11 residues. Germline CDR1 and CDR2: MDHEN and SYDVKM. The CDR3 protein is CASSLFTEAFF. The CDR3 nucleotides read TGTGCCAGCAGTTTATTCACTGAAGCTTTCTTT. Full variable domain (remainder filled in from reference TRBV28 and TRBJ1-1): DVKVTQSSRYLVKRTGEKVFLECVQDMDHENMFWYRQDPGLGLRLIYFSYDVKMKEKGDIPEGYSVSREKKERFSLILESASTNQTSMYLCASSLFTEAFFGQGTRLTVV.

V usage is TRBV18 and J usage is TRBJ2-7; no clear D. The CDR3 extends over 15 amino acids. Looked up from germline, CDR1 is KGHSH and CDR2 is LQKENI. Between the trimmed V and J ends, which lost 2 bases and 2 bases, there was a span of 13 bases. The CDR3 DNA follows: TGTGCCAGCTCACCATCAGTAGCTTCGCCCTACGAGCAGTACTTC. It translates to CASSPSVASPYEQYF.

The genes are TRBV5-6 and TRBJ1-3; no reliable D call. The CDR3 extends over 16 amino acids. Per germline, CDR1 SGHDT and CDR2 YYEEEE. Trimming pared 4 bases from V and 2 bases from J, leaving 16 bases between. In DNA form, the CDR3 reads TGTGCCAGCAGCCGAGGCGGACGTTTAACTGGAAACACCATATATTTT. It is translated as CASSRGGRLTGNTIYF.

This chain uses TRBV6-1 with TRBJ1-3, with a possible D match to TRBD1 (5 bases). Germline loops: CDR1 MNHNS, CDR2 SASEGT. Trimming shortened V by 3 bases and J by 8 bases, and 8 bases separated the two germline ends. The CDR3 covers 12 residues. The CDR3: CASSDGGYTIYF. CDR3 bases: TGTGCCAGCAGTGACGGGGGGTACACCATATATTTT.

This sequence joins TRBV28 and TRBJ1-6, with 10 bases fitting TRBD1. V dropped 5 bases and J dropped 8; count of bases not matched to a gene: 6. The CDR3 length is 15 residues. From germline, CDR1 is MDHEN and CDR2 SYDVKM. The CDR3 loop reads CASSPHGQGDSPLHF. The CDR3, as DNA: TGTGCCAGCAGTCCCCATGGACAGGGGGATTCACCCCTCCACTTT.

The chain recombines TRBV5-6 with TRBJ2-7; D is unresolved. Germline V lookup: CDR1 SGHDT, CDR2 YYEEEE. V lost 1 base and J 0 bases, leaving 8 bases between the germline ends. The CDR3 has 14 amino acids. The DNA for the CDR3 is TGTGCCAGCAGCTTGAGGGTCCCCTCCTACGAGCAGTACTTC. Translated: CASSLRVPSYEQYF.

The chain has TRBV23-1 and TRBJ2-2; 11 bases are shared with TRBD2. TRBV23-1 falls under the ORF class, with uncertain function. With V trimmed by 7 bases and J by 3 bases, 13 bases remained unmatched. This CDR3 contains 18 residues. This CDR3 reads CASKGSSGRASYTGELFF. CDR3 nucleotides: TGCGCCAGCAAGGGTAGTAGCGGGAGGGCCTCGTACACCGGGGAGCTGTTTTTT.

CDR3 sequence: CASSLAPQPNEEFF. Here the CDR3 DNA reads TGTGCCAGCAGTTTGGCGCCACAGCCTAACGAGGAGTTCTTC. This chain links TRBV27 with TRBJ2-1; D gene ambiguous. The germline V and J ends were trimmed by 3 bases and 14 bases, with 20 bases remaining between them. The CDR3 sequence is 14 residues long. The germline V gene encodes CDR1 MNHEY and CDR2 SMNVEV (reference sequence).

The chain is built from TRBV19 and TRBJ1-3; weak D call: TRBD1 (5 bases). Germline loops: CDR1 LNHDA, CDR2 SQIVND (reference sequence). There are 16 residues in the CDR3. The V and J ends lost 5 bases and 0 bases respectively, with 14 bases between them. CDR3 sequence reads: CASSPDTFISGNTIYF. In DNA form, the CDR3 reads TGTGCCAGTAGTCCGGACACCTTTATCTCTGGAAACACCATATATTTT.

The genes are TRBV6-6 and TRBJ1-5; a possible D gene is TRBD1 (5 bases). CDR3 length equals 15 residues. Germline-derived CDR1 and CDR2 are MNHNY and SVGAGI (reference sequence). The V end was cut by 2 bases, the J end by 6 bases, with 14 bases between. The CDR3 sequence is CASSYRGAGFQPQHF. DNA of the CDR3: TGTGCCAGCAGTTACAGGGGCGCGGGATTTCAGCCCCAGCATTTT.

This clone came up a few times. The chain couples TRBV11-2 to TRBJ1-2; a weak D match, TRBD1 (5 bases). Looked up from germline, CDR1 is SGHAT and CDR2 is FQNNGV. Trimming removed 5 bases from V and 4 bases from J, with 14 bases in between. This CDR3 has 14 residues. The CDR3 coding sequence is TGTGCCAGCAGCCCATCGGGGGGTTTCTATGGCTACACCTTC. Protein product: CASSPSGGFYGYTF.

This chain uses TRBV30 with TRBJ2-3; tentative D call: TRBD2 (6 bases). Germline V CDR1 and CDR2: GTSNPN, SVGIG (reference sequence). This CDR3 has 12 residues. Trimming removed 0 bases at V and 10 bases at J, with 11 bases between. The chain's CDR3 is CAWSVKAGAQYF. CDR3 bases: TGTGCCTGGAGTGTCAAAGCGGGCGCGCAGTATTTT.

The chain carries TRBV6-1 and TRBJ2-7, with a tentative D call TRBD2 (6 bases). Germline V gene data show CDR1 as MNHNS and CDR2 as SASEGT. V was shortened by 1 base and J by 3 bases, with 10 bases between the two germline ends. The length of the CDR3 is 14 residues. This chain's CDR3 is CASSEGGTVYEQYF. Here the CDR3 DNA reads TGTGCCAGCAGTGAAGGGGGGACTGTCTACGAGCAGTACTTC.

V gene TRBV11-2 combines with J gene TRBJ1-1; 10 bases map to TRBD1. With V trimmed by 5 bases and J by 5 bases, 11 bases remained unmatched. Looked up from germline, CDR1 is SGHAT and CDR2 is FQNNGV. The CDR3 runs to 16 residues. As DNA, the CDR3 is TGTGCCAGCAGCCCTCGGACAGGGGGTTTCATAACTGAAGCTTTCTTT. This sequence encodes CASSPRTGGFITEAFF.

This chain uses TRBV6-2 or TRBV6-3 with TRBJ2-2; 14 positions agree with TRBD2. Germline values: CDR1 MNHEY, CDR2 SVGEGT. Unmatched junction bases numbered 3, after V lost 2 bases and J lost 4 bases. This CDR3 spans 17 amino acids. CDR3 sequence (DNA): TGTGCCAGCAGTTACGGACTAGCGGGAGGTCGCACCGGGGAGCTGTTTTTT. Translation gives CASSYGLAGGRTGELFF.

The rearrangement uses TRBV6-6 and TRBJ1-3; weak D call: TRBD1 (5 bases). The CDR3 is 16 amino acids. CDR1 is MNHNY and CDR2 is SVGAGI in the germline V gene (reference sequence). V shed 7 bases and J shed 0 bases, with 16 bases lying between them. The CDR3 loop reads CASTLGVSPSGNTIYF. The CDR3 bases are TGTGCCAGCACCCTAGGGGTTTCCCCCTCTGGAAACACCATATATTTT.

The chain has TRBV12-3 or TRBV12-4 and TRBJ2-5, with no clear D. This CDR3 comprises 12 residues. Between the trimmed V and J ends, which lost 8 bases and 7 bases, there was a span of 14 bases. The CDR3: CASARLTRTQYF. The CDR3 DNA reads TGTGCCAGCGCCCGCTTGACCCGGACCCAGTACTTC.

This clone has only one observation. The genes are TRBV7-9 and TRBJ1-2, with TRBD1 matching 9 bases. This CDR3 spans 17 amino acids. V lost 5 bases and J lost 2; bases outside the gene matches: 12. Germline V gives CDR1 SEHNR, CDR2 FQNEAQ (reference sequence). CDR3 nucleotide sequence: TGTGCCAGCAGCCCCCGGGACAGGGATCTTCTAAACTATGGCTACACCTTC. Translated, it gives CASSPRDRDLLNYGYTF.

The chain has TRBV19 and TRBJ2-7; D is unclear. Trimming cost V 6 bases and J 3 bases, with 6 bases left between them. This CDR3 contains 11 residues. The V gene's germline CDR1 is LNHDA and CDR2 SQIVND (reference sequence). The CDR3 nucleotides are TGTGCCAGTAGCCTAGGCTACGAGCAGTACTTC. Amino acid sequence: CASSLGYEQYF.

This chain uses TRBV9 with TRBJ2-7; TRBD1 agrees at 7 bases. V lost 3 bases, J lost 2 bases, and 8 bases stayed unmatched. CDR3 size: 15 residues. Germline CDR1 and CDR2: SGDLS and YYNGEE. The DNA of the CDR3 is TGTGCCAGCAGCGAGGGGGCTGGCAGCGCCTACGAGCAGTACTTC. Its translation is CASSEGAGSAYEQYF.

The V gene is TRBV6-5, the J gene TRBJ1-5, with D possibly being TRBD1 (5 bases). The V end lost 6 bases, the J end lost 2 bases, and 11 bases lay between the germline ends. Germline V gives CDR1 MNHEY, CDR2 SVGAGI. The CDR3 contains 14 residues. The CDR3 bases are TGTGCCAGCAGCGGGCGCAGGGGCAATCAGCCCCAGCATTTT. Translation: CASSGRRGNQPQHF.

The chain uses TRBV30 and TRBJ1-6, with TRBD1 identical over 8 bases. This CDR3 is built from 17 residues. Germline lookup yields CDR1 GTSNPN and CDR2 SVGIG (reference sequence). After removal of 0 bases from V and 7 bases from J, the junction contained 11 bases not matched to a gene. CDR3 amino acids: CAWSVARGRIGNSPLHF. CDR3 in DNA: TGTGCCTGGAGTGTTGCCAGGGGGCGTATTGGCAATTCACCCCTCCACTTT.

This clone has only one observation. The CDR3 nucleotides read TGTGCCAGCAAACAGGGCTCGTATGGCTACACCTTC. The encoded protein is CASKQGSYGYTF. The rearrangement joins TRBV19 to TRBJ1-2, with D possibly matching TRBD1 (6 bases). Germline V CDR1 and CDR2: LNHDA, SQIVND (reference sequence). This CDR3 is 12 amino acids long. With 9 bases removed from V and 5 bases from J, the gap between germline ends came to 13 bases.

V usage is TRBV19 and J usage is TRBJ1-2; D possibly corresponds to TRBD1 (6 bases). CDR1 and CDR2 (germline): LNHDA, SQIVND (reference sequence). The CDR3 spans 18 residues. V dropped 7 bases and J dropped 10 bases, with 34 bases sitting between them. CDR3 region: CASTRGRVDRRAMRDYTF. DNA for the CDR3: TGTGCCAGTACCAGGGGAAGGGTGGACCGTCGGGCTATGAGGGACTACACCTTC.

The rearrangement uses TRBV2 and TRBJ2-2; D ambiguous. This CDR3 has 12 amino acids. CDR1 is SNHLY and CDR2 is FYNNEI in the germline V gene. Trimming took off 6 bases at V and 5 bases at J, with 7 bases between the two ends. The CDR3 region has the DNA TGTGCCAGCAGGGCGGAAACCGGGGAGCTGTTTTTT. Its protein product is CASRAETGELFF.

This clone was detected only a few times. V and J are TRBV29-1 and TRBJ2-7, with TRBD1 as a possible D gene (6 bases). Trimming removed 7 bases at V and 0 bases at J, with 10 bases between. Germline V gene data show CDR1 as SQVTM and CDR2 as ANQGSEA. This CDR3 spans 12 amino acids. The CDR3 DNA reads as TGCAGCGGATGGACAGCCTCCTACGAGCAGTACTTC. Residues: CSGWTASYEQYF.

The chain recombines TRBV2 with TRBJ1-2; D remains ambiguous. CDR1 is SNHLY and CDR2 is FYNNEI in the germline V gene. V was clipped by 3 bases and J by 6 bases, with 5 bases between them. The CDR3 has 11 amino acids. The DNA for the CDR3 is TGTGCCAGCAGTGAGAGGGATGGCTACACCTTC. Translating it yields CASSERDGYTF.

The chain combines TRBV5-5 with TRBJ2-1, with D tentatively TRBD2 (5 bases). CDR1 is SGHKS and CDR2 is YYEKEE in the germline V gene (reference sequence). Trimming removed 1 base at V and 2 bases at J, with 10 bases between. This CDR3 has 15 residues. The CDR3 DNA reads TGTGCCAGCAGCTTGTCAAGCGGAACCTACAATGAGCAGTTCTTC. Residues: CASSLSSGTYNEQFF.